Listed here are 31 T cell receptor beta chains from one sample, sequenced in a study of cytomegalovirus exposure and HLA in healthy donors. A multiplex PCR was run with 60 Vbeta primers and 13 Jbeta primers. Clones were read by immunoSEQ multiplex PCR, and TCRdb kept only the in-frame ones, dropping some. The sample includes roughly 180,000 clones, over 70% of them seen just once. Sequencing used PBMCs. The source is a woman in her 30s in good health and CMV-seropositive.

This clone occurred a few times. The genes are TRBV18 and TRBJ1-3, with a possible D match to TRBD1 (5 bases). V gave up 2 bases and J gave up 2 bases, with 7 bases separating them. CDR1 KGHSH and CDR2 LQKENI come from the germline V gene. The CDR3 has 14 residues. The CDR3 region is CASSPGTTGNTIYF. The DNA of the CDR3 is TGTGCCAGCTCACCAGGGACTACTGGAAACACCATATATTTT.

This chain uses TRBV6-5 with TRBJ2-1; possible D gene TRBD1, 6 bases. Trimming cost V 5 bases and J 2 bases, with 13 bases left between them. Germline values: CDR1 MNHEY, CDR2 SVGAGI. The CDR3 loop spans 15 amino acids. CDR3 DNA sequence: TGTGCCAGCAGTGGGACATTGGACGCCTACAATGAGCAGTTCTTC. Translating it yields CASSGTLDAYNEQFF.

The V call is TRBV30, the J call TRBJ2-5; 11 bases align to TRBD2. Trimming at V came to 2 bases and at J to 1 base, leaving 3 bases not matched to a gene. CDR1 and CDR2 (germline): GTSNPN, SVGIG (reference sequence). The CDR3 contains 15 residues. The CDR3 sequence is CAWSRLAGFQETQYF. The CDR3 nucleotides are TGTGCCTGGAGTAGACTAGCGGGGTTCCAAGAGACCCAGTACTTC.

This clone was counted a few times. The chain employs TRBV4-1 and TRBJ2-7, with D tentatively TRBD2 (5 bases). The germline V and J ends were trimmed by 0 bases and 0 bases, with 12 bases remaining between them. Germline V lookup: CDR1 MGHRA, CDR2 YSYEKL. CDR3 length: 16 amino acids. CDR3: CASSQDQEAASYEQYF. CDR3 nucleotides: TGCGCCAGCAGCCAAGATCAGGAGGCTGCCTCCTACGAGCAGTACTTC.

The chain couples TRBV10-3 to TRBJ1-1; 7 nucleotides agree with TRBD1. The CDR3 has 14 residues. The ends lost 2 bases at V and 1 base at J; junction bases unmatched: 1. Germline CDR1 ENHRY, CDR2 SYGVKD. The CDR3 spells CAISEGQANTEAFF. DNA of the CDR3: TGTGCCATCAGTGAGGGACAGGCGAACACTGAAGCTTTCTTT.

This clone was observed a few times. The chain carries TRBV10-1 and TRBJ2-3; D not certain. The CDR3 extends over 14 amino acids. V lost 4 bases and J lost 1, with 9 bases in between. Germline CDR1 is WNHNN and CDR2 is SYGVQD (reference sequence). This CDR3 is CASSASTGTDTQYF. CDR3 nucleotide sequence: TGCGCCAGCAGTGCGAGCACGGGCACAGATACGCAGTATTTT.

V usage is TRBV7-9 and J usage is TRBJ2-1; 10 nucleotides align to TRBD2. CDR3 length: 16 residues. V shed 6 bases and J 0 bases; nucleotides not matched to a gene: 5. CDR1 is SEHNR, CDR2 FQNEAQ, per germline (reference sequence). The CDR3 loop reads CASSPASGSSYNEQFF. CDR3 DNA sequence: TGTGCCAGCAGTCCCGCTAGCGGGAGCTCCTACAATGAGCAGTTCTTC.

The genes are TRBV28 and TRBJ2-3, with 11 nucleotides matching TRBD2. J lost 5 bases, V lost 7 bases, and 11 bases had no gene match. This CDR3 contains 16 residues. Germline CDR1 reads MDHEN; CDR2 reads SYDVKM. The chain's CDR3 is CASTSSLAGGIDTQYF. CDR3 sequence (DNA): TGTGCCAGCACCTCCTCCCTAGCGGGAGGAATAGATACGCAGTATTTT.

This chain links TRBV21-1 with TRBJ1-4. TRBV21-1 corresponds to a pseudogene. This CDR3 contains 15 residues. The DNA of the CDR3 is TGTGCCAGCAGCAACCGGGAGCTCACTAATGAAAAACTGTTTTTT. Encoded protein: CASSNRELTNEKLFF.

Notes on this clone: This specimen includes other DNA sequences encoding the same CDR3. This chain joins TRBV5-1 and TRBJ1-2; the match to TRBD1 covers 9 bases. This CDR3 is built from 14 residues. The germline gives CDR1 SGHRS, CDR2 YFSETQ. V dropped 4 bases and J dropped 5; count of bases not matched to a gene: 6. The CDR3 bases are TGCGCCAGCAGCCTCGGACAGGGGAGTTATGGCTACACCTTC. This gives the protein CASSLGQGSYGYTF.

V is TRBV5-4 and J is TRBJ2-3; D uncertain. This CDR3 spans 16 amino acids. CDR1 SGHNT and CDR2 YYREEE come from the germline V gene (reference sequence). The ends were cut back, 3 bases at V and 0 bases at J, with 14 bases in the middle. CDR3 nucleotides: TGTGCCAGCAGCTCCTTTTATTCCCCCAGCACAGATACGCAGTATTTT. It is translated as CASSSFYSPSTDTQYF.

The CDR3: CASSAATSGSTDTQYF. CDR3 DNA: TGTGCCAGCAGCGCAGCGACTAGCGGGAGCACAGATACGCAGTATTTT. The gene calls are TRBV9 and TRBJ2-3; 10 bases are a match to TRBD2. Looked up from germline, CDR1 is SGDLS and CDR2 is YYNGEE. The CDR3 length is 16 residues. V lost 3 bases to trimming and J lost 0 bases; unmatched junction nucleotides: 4.

The chain carries TRBV11-2 and TRBJ2-1, with D possibly being TRBD1 (6 bases). The CDR3 is made up of 14 amino acids. The V and J ends lost 0 bases and 6 bases respectively, with 9 bases between them. Germline loops: CDR1 SGHAT, CDR2 FQNNGV. CDR3 region: CASSLEAGVNEQFF. The CDR3 DNA reads TGTGCCAGCAGCTTAGAGGCAGGGGTCAATGAGCAGTTCTTC.

The chain combines TRBV19 with TRBJ2-5; possible D gene TRBD1, 5 bases. The CDR3 length is 16 residues. With 5 bases removed from V and 5 bases from J, the gap between germline ends came to 21 bases. Germline values: CDR1 LNHDA, CDR2 SQIVND (reference sequence). CDR3 in DNA: TGTGCCAGTAGTCCCGTCAGGGTAGTGGAGTGGGAGACCCAGTACTTC. Its protein is CASSPVRVVEWETQYF.

The gene calls are TRBV15 and TRBJ1-5, with D unclear. This CDR3 has 15 amino acids. Trimming took 0 bases from V and 3 from J, leaving 9 bases between them. Germline V gives CDR1 LNHNV, CDR2 YYDKDF (reference sequence). As DNA, the CDR3 is TGTGCCACCAGCAGAGATATAGACAACAATCAGCCCCAGCATTTT. Amino acids: CATSRDIDNNQPQHF. The entire variable domain, with the rest obtained from reference TRBV15 and TRBJ1-5, is as follows: DAMVIQNPRYQVTQFGKPVTLSCSQTLNHNVMYWYQQKSSQAPKLLFHYYDKDFNNEADTPDNFQSRRPNTSFCFLDIRSPGLGDTAMYLCATSRDIDNNQPQHFGDGTRLSIL.

This chain connects TRBV4-3 to TRBJ2-2; D is unclear. Between the trimmed V and J ends, which lost 2 bases and 6 bases, there was a span of 4 bases. This CDR3 is 12 amino acids long. Germline CDR1 is LGHNA and CDR2 is YSLEER. The CDR3 region has the DNA TGCGCCAGCAGCCAAACGGCCGGGGAGCTGTTTTTT. Residues: CASSQTAGELFF.

This clone turned up a few times. The rearrangement links TRBV11-1 to TRBJ1-1, with D tentatively TRBD1 (5 bases). CDR3 length equals 13 residues. Deletions cut 5 bases from V and 1 base from J, with 8 bases between. In germline, CDR1 is SGHAT, CDR2 FQDESV (reference sequence). CDR3 DNA: TGTGCCAGCAGCCCTCAGGGGAACACTGAAGCTTTCTTT. It codes for CASSPQGNTEAFF. Together with reference TRBV11-1 and TRBJ1-1, the CDR3 gives the full variable domain: EAEVAQSPRYKITEKSQAVAFWCDPISGHATLYWYRQILGQGPELLVQFQDESVVDDSQLPKDRFSAERLKGVDSTLKIQPAELGDSAMYLCASSPQGNTEAFFGQGTRLTVV.

The genes are TRBV7-4 and TRBJ1-4; a possible D gene is TRBD1 (5 bases). The CDR3 loop spans 16 amino acids. Trimming stripped 5 bases from V and 8 bases from J, with 21 bases between. Per the germline V gene, CDR1 is SGHVT and CDR2 is SQSDAQ. The CDR3: CASSRKSQGLGEKLFF. CDR3 DNA: TGTGCCAGCAGCCGTAAGTCGCAGGGCTTGGGGGAAAAACTGTTTTTT.

The chain combines TRBV7-3 with TRBJ2-1; 10 bases line up with TRBD2. The CDR3 is 16 amino acids. Germline CDR1 SGHTA, CDR2 FQGTGA. J lost 0 bases, V lost 5 bases, and 4 bases had no gene match. DNA for the CDR3: TGTGCCAGCAGCCGTTCTAGCGGGAGCTCCTACAATGAGCAGTTCTTC. Protein: CASSRSSGSSYNEQFF.

The gene calls are TRBV7-3 and TRBJ2-4; 8 bases map to TRBD2. Germline values: CDR1 SGHTA, CDR2 FQGTGA. The V and J ends lost 5 bases and 3 bases, in that order; junction bases with no gene match: 6. The CDR3 length is 15 residues. The CDR3 reads CASSQGSGGKNIQYF. CDR3 nucleotide sequence: TGTGCCAGCAGCCAGGGGAGCGGGGGCAAAAACATTCAGTACTTC. Full variable domain (remainder filled in from reference TRBV7-3 and TRBJ2-4): GAGVSQTPSNKVTEKGKYVELRCDPISGHTALYWYRQSLGQGPEFLIYFQGTGAADDSGLPNDRFFAVRPEGSVSTLKIQRTERGDSAVYLCASSQGSGGKNIQYFGAGTRLSVL.

The genes are TRBV7-3 and TRBJ1-3, with 8 bases matching TRBD1. Germline loops: CDR1 SGHTA, CDR2 FQGTGA. CDR3 length: 16 amino acids. V was clipped by 2 bases and J by 4 bases; unmatched bases: 7. This chain's CDR3 is CASSLYPQGAGNTIYF. DNA for the CDR3: TGTGCCAGCAGCTTATACCCTCAGGGGGCGGGAAACACCATATATTTT. Complete variable domain (other parts from reference TRBV7-3 and TRBJ1-3): GAGVSQTPSNKVTEKGKYVELRCDPISGHTALYWYRQSLGQGPEFLIYFQGTGAADDSGLPNDRFFAVRPEGSVSTLKIQRTERGDSAVYLCASSLYPQGAGNTIYFGEGSWLTVV.

This clone was counted between two and nine times. The V gene is TRBV11-2, the J gene TRBJ2-2; D may be TRBD1 (5 bases). V was shortened by 1 base and J by 0 bases, with 6 bases between the two germline ends. Germline values: CDR1 SGHAT, CDR2 FQNNGV. The CDR3 is 15 residues long. CDR3 sequence reads: CASSLGTPNTGELFF. The CDR3 DNA follows: TGTGCCAGCAGCTTAGGGACACCGAACACCGGGGAGCTGTTTTTT.

This clone was detected a few times. V is TRBV19 and J is TRBJ1-2; 7 bases match TRBD1. The CDR3 has 13 amino acids. From germline, CDR1 is LNHDA and CDR2 SQIVND (reference sequence). V was pared by 9 bases and J by 3 bases, with 7 bases of the junction left unmatched. CDR3 protein: CASHRGAYYGYTF. Here the CDR3 DNA reads TGTGCCAGCCACAGGGGCGCGTACTATGGCTACACCTTC.

This clone appeared a few times. Written as DNA, the CDR3 is TGCGCCAGCAGCTTAGGGTCAACGGGACAGGGGGTAGGGACTGAAGCTTTCTTT. It is translated as CASSLGSTGQGVGTEAFF. This chain connects TRBV5-1 to TRBJ1-1, with 11 bases aligning to TRBD1. CDR1 is SGHRS, CDR2 YFSETQ, per germline. The CDR3 runs to 18 residues. After removal of 2 bases from V and 5 bases from J, the junction contained 14 bases not matched to a gene.

The chain uses TRBV4-2 and TRBJ1-4; 7 positions match TRBD1. The CDR3 runs to 15 residues. Germline trimming cut 4 bases from V and 2 bases from J; bases unmatched to any gene: 4. In germline, CDR1 is LGHNA, CDR2 YNFKEQ. The CDR3 DNA is TGTGCCAGCAGCCCCCAGGGGGGCACTAATGAAAAACTGTTTTTT. Translating gives CASSPQGGTNEKLFF.

This chain joins TRBV27 and TRBJ2-5; TRBD2 aligns across 13 bases. Trimming removed 6 bases from V and 0 bases from J; junction bases left unmatched: 10. CDR3 length: 18 amino acids. In germline, CDR1 is MNHEY, CDR2 SMNVEV (reference sequence). CDR3: CASSGLAGEDFYQETQYF. Here the CDR3 DNA reads TGTGCCAGCAGCGGACTAGCGGGAGAAGATTTCTACCAAGAGACCCAGTACTTC.

This clone appeared once. The chain is built from TRBV30 and TRBJ1-5, with 8 bases aligning to TRBD1. There are 16 residues in the CDR3. J gave up 7 bases and V 3 bases, and 14 bases lay outside the gene matches. The germline V gene encodes CDR1 GTSNPN and CDR2 SVGIG (reference sequence). The CDR3 DNA sequence: TGTGCCTGGAGCTCGATCGGACAGGGTCGAAGGCAGCCCCAGCATTTT. Residues: CAWSSIGQGRRQPQHF.

The chain couples TRBV7-2 to TRBJ2-1; possible D gene TRBD2, 5 bases. Trimming stripped 0 bases from V and 3 bases from J, with 6 bases between. Germline loops: CDR1 SGHTA, CDR2 FQGNSA. CDR3 length: 14 amino acids. Here the CDR3 reads CASSLAGVYNEQFF. The CDR3 DNA is TGTGCCAGCAGCTTAGCCGGGGTCTACAATGAGCAGTTCTTC.

This chain connects TRBV29-1 to TRBJ1-2; possibly TRBD1 for D (5 bases). The V end was cut by 0 bases, the J end by 2 bases, with 13 bases between. This CDR3 region has 15 residues. Germline loops: CDR1 SQVTM, CDR2 ANQGSEA. In nucleotides, the CDR3 is TGCAGCGTTGAAGACAGGGATGCCGGGAACTATGGCTACACCTTC. This codes for CSVEDRDAGNYGYTF.

V gene TRBV5-1 combines with J gene TRBJ1-5, with 12 positions matching TRBD1. In germline, CDR1 is SGHRS, CDR2 YFSETQ. V gave up 4 bases and J gave up 7 bases; unmatched junction bases: 12. This CDR3 is built from 17 residues. The CDR3 bases are TGCGCCAGCAGCCTTGGGGTGGGACAGGGGGCCGAACAGCCCCAGCATTTT. Translated: CASSLGVGQGAEQPQHF. Looking up the rest from reference TRBV5-1 and TRBJ1-5 gives the full variable domain: KAGVTQTPRYLIKTRGQQVTLSCSPISGHRSVSWYQQTPGQGLQFLFEYFSETQRNKGNFPGRFSGRQFSNSRSEMNVSTLELGDSALYLCASSLGVGQGAEQPQHFGDGTRLSIL.

The chain links TRBV19 to TRBJ1-1; 10 bases match TRBD1. Germline V gene sequence: CDR1 LNHDA, CDR2 SQIVND (reference sequence). The V gene end was trimmed by 11 bases and the J gene end by 5 bases; junction bases not matched to a gene: 14. The CDR3 extends over 15 amino acids. This CDR3 reads CAAAFSGQGNTEAFF. CDR3 DNA sequence: TGTGCCGCAGCGTTTTCGGGACAGGGGAATACTGAAGCTTTCTTT.